The 6 T cell receptor beta chains below were found in one sample sequenced in a study of blood T cell repertoires in COVID-19. Method: immunoSEQ multiplex PCR; TCRdb's copy keeps in-frame clones and lacks some. In the table there are roughly 300,000 clones, roughly 90% of which are singletons. Sequenced input: peripheral blood. Receptors were obtained from a woman aged 25 to 39 with COVID-19, enrolled during active disease.

The chain joins TRBV5-4 to TRBJ2-1, with D uncertain. The CDR3 sequence is 13 residues long. V lost 4 bases and J lost 5, with 10 bases in between. Germline CDR1 is SGHNT and CDR2 is YYREEE (reference sequence). The CDR3 DNA follows: TGTGCCAGCAGCCCCAGAGGCAACAATGAGCAGTTCTTC. Its protein is CASSPRGNNEQFF.

Comments on this clone: Other nucleotide sequences in the sample specify the same CDR3. V and J are TRBV29-1 and TRBJ1-2, with 7 bases identical to TRBD1. After removal of 1 base from V and 1 base from J, the junction contained 3 bases not matched to a gene. The CDR3 is 14 amino acids. CDR1 SQVTM and CDR2 ANQGSEA come from the germline V gene. CDR3 residues: CSVEGTGGNYGYTF. Written as DNA, the CDR3 is TGCAGCGTTGAAGGGACAGGAGGTAACTATGGCTACACCTTC.

This clone is a singleton in its sample. The chain carries TRBV4-2 and TRBJ1-6; TRBD1 agrees at 11 bases. The CDR3 contains 17 residues. The germline V gene encodes CDR1 LGHNA and CDR2 YNFKEQ. J gave up 4 bases and V 0 bases, and 2 bases lay outside the gene matches. The CDR3 here is CASSQEGQGVYNSPLHF. The CDR3 DNA follows: TGTGCCAGCAGCCAAGAGGGACAGGGGGTTTATAATTCACCCCTCCACTTT.

This clone was observed a handful of times. This sequence joins TRBV6-2 or TRBV6-3 and TRBJ1-1; TRBD1 agrees at 9 bases. V was clipped by 2 bases and J by 7 bases; unmatched bases: 20. Germline CDR1 reads MNHEY; CDR2 reads SVGEGT. CDR3 length equals 19 residues. The CDR3 sequence: CASSYTDPGTGRGYVEAFF. CDR3 in DNA: TGTGCCAGCAGTTACACTGACCCCGGGACAGGGAGAGGGTACGTTGAAGCTTTCTTT.

J is TRBJ2-5 and V is TRBV11-2, with TRBD1 as a possible D gene (5 bases). The CDR3 loop spans 16 amino acids. Trimming stripped 5 bases from V and 1 base from J, with 17 bases between. CDR1 SGHAT and CDR2 FQNNGV come from the germline V gene. The CDR3 is CASSPRGLSIQETQYF. CDR3 coding DNA: TGTGCCAGCAGCCCAAGGGGTTTATCAATCCAAGAGACCCAGTACTTC.

J is TRBJ1-2 and V is TRBV7-9; D is ambiguous. Germline V gives CDR1 SEHNR, CDR2 FQNEAQ (reference sequence). The CDR3 consists of 13 residues. V was shortened by 5 bases and J by 0 bases, with 7 bases between the two germline ends. The CDR3 DNA sequence: TGTGCCAGCAGCCTCGACACTAACTATGGCTACACCTTC. It encodes CASSLDTNYGYTF.